Shown below are 9 T cell receptor beta chains from a single sample sequenced in a study of graft-versus-host responses after intestinal transplantation. The table came from immunoSEQ multiplex PCR; TCRdb's copy has only in-frame clones and leaves some out. The sample contains approximately 25,000 clones, over 85% of which appear only once. The sequences come from PBMCs, collected more than 29 days after intestinal transplant. These receptors came from a human patient who received an intestinal transplant, so some T cells may come from the graft donor.

A few counts support this clone. Other DNA sequences in the sample encode the same CDR3. The CDR3 nucleotides read TGTGCCAGCATCTGGAGGGGGGGGAGCACAGATACGCAGTATTTT. Its protein is CASIWRGGSTDTQYF. The rearrangement links TRBV7-2 to TRBJ2-3; weak D call: TRBD2 (7 bases). The CDR3 totals 15 residues. The germline CDR1 and CDR2 sequences are SGHTA and FQGNSA. V was trimmed by 7 bases and J by 0 bases, leaving 14 bases between them.

The chain links TRBV4-1 to TRBJ1-1; D not resolved. The CDR3 has 13 amino acids. Germline lookup yields CDR1 MGHRA and CDR2 YSYEKL. The V end was cut by 0 bases, the J end by 1 base, with 3 bases between. The DNA for the CDR3 is TGCGCCAGCAGCCAAGACAGGAACACTGAAGCTTTCTTT. The encoded protein is CASSQDRNTEAFF.

The rearrangement joins TRBV5-4 to TRBJ2-2; possible D gene TRBD2, 6 bases. The CDR3 has 16 amino acids. Trimming removed 0 bases from V and 4 bases from J, with 13 bases in between. CDR1 is SGHNT, CDR2 YYREEE, per germline (reference sequence). The CDR3 nucleotides are TGTGCCAGCAGCTTGGCTGGGGCGCGGGGCACCGGGGAGCTGTTTTTT. Its protein is CASSLAGARGTGELFF.

The CDR3 protein is CASQEFRGTEAFF. DNA of the CDR3: TGTGCCAGCCAGGAGTTCAGGGGCACTGAAGCTTTCTTT. This sequence joins TRBV5-6 and TRBJ1-1; weak D call: TRBD1 (6 bases). Trimming cost V 7 bases and J 4 bases, with 14 bases left between them. Germline CDR1 reads SGHDT; CDR2 reads YYEEEE. The CDR3 is 13 residues long.

This clone came up once. This sequence joins TRBV5-1 and TRBJ2-5, with 10 bases fitting TRBD2. Germline assignment: CDR1 SGHRS and CDR2 YFSETQ. Unmatched junction bases numbered 6, after V lost 0 bases and J lost 4 bases. The CDR3 extends over 16 amino acids. Here the CDR3 reads CASSLASGGRVETQYF. Written as DNA, the CDR3 is TGCGCCAGCAGCTTGGCTAGCGGGGGCCGAGTAGAGACCCAGTACTTC.

J is TRBJ2-1 and V is TRBV5-1; unclear D gene. V was trimmed by 4 bases and J by 2 bases, leaving 16 bases between them. The CDR3 spans 16 residues. The germline gives CDR1 SGHRS, CDR2 YFSETQ. Here the CDR3 DNA reads TGCGCCAGCAGCCTCTCCTACTGGATGACCTACAATGAGCAGTTCTTC. It is translated as CASSLSYWMTYNEQFF.

The CDR3 sequence is CASQPTGVNEKLFF. The CDR3 coding sequence is TGTGCCAGTCAACCGACAGGGGTAAATGAAAAACTGTTTTTT. V and J are TRBV28 and TRBJ1-4; 8 nucleotides align to TRBD1. The junction had 8 bases not matched to a gene; V was cut back by 9 bases and J by 5 bases. This CDR3 has 14 residues. CDR1 MDHEN and CDR2 SYDVKM come from the germline V gene.

This clone appeared a single time. The gene calls are TRBV6-1 and TRBJ2-1, with a weak D call TRBD1 (6 bases). Trimming stripped 4 bases from V and 4 bases from J, with 20 bases between. Germline lookup yields CDR1 MNHNS and CDR2 SASEGT. The CDR3 has 17 residues. The CDR3 protein is CASSGGAGDLFYNEQFF. Here the CDR3 DNA reads TGTGCCAGCAGTGGAGGGGCAGGGGATCTTTTTTACAATGAGCAGTTCTTC.

V usage is TRBV7-9 and J usage is TRBJ1-1; no clear D gene. Germline CDR1 reads SEHNR; CDR2 reads FQNEAQ (reference sequence). V was trimmed by 3 bases and J by 0 bases, leaving 14 bases between them. This CDR3 is 16 amino acids long. The CDR3, as DNA: TGTGCCAGCAGCTTGGTGCCTTTACGAATGAACACTGAAGCTTTCTTT. Its protein product is CASSLVPLRMNTEAFF.